This T cell receptor beta chain was captured by sequencing in a study of blood T cell repertoires in COVID-19. Study-level background: Acute-phase and convalescent COVID-19 samples originated in the United States, Italy and Spain. Sources were T cells, B-cell-depleted T cells, or PBMCs; the material itself was cDNA or gDNA.

V dropped 7 bases and J dropped 5 bases, with 18 bases sitting between them. Looked up from germline, CDR1 is MDHEN and CDR2 is SYDVKM. This CDR3 comprises 14 residues. In the original workflow: Counts of nucleated cells, estimated from reference gene primer amplification, were obtained. Repertoires were generated with immunoSEQ multiplex PCR, while TCRdb's copy carries only in-frame clones and drops some. The V and J calls and clone size are taken from that table; D and trimming were inferred from the DNA. Among roughly 45,000 clones listed, roughly 80% were seen once. This TCR came from a woman aged 70-85 years with acute or convalescent COVID-19. Sequences were obtained from peripheral blood. V gene TRBV28 combines with J gene TRBJ2-7, with D tentatively TRBD1 (6 bases). The CDR3 region has the DNA TGTGCCAGCAAACTCTCTCACAGGGAACACGAGCAGTACTTC. It specifies CASKLSHREHEQYF.